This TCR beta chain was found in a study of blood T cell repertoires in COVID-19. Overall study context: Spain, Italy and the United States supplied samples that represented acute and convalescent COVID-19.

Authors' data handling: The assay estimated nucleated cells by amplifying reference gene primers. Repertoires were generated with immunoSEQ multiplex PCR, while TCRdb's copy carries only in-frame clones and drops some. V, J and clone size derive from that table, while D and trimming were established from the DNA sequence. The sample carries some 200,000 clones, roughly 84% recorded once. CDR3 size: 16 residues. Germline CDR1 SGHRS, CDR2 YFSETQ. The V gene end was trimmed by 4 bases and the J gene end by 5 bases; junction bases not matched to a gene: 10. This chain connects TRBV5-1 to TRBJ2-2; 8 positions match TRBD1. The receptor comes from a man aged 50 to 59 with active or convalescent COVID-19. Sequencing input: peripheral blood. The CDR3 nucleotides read TGCGCCAGCAGCCCCCACAGGGGGTCGGGTACCGGGGAGCTGTTTTTT. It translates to CASSPHRGSGTGELFF.